This is a list of T cell receptor beta chains from one sample in a study of T-cell reconstitution after alpha-beta-depleted transplantation in children. Using its own MiXCR run on the PCR reads, TCRdb lists one record per CDR3 protein. The repertoire has some 400,000 distinct CDR3 sequences, approximately 20% of them found once; the top ten carry about 3.8%. The sequenced sample was PBMCs from the stem cell graft donor, obtained from the stem cell graft. These receptor sequences come from a human donor who donated a stem cell graft to a child with acute myeloid leukemia. Each CDR3 is given without its conserved first and last residue.

>13|TRBV29-1
SVVVSSGSIHEQY
>12|TRBV25-1
ASSGAGGTGELF
>12|TRBV5-1
ASSFDRDTDTQY
>13|TRBV7-8
ASSLAGQGTYGYT
>12|TRBV6-1
ASNPGQGWSPLH
>13|TRBV12-3/TRBV12-4
ASSGTTLNTGELF
>12|TRBV12-3/TRBV12-4
ASTTLPGDTEAF
>11|TRBV20-1
SAKQRENQPQH
>9|TRBV29-1
SVEAAYEQY
>12|TRBV20-1
SASSGTSYNEQF
>12|TRBV20-1
SAGTSGITETQY
>13|TRBV9
ASSKRESWIGELF
>11|TRBV20-1
SPKETGTDTQY
>13|TRBV6-2/TRBV6-3
ASSYSSSGSYEQY
>12|TRBV5-1
ASSTWDRGNEQF
>11|TRBV25-1
ASSVSGAYEQY
>14|TRBV20-1
SARDLGGTDYNEQF
>12|TRBV12-3/TRBV12-4
ASSIRQHTGELF
>10|TRBV5-1
ASSPTGNEQY
>12|TRBV7-9
ASSSPGRNTEAF
>11|TRBV10-3
AIAGDDTDTQY
>14|TRBV4-1
ASSPLGVAGPYEQY
>12|TRBV12-3/TRBV12-4
ASSPGTSVYGYT
>12|TRBV7-2
ASSLLPEANTQY
>11|TRBV12-3/TRBV12-4
ASSLRMIYEQY
>11|TRBV6-5
ASSYSRQATIY
>12|TRBV7-7
ASSLERDQETQY
>11|TRBV29-1
SVRGRLNTEAF
>14|TRBV20-1
SAREVARGDRDTQY
>13|TRBV20-1
SVTSLAGATYEQY
>13|TRBV7-9
ASADLHFSVDTQY
>12|TRBV4-3
ASSQDMGYNEQF
>12|TRBV28
ASSRDSNTDTQY
>14|TRBV4-1
ASSQGLAGNYNEQF
>11|TRBV5-1
ASSLPTTDTQY
>13|TRBV12-3/TRBV12-4
ASSLGGASYNEQF
>12|TRBV29-1
SITTGIGYNEQF
>12|TRBV12-5
ASAQRGLEDTQY
>15|TRBV20-1
SAIFLAGGRIGYEQY
>11|TRBV2
ASSADRMDEQY
>16|TRBV20-1
SARDLGLAGEGYNEQF
>12|TRBV20-1
SASPGTVTETQY
>9|TRBV29-1
SVVWGTEAF
>19|TRBV30
AWSPLPPGLAVMMWTGELF
>11|TRBV10-1
ASSESSGDTQY
>15|TRBV12-3/TRBV12-4
ASSPWTTGTSFNEQF
>12|TRBV27
ASSLLLNTGELF
>12|TRBV2
ASRGLTPNPEQF
>12|TRBV12-3/TRBV12-4
ASSINHNTGELF
>11|TRBV29-1
SGGTKDYNEQF
>12|TRBV6-1
ASSEPGSSYEQY
>16|TRBV30
AWRPEGIGQGFPYEQY
>12|TRBV2
ASRQSQGSETQY
>14|TRBV12-3/TRBV12-4
ASSSTGAASSDGYT
>13|TRBV6-1
ASSEDRWGSYGYT
>14|TRBV2
ASSERGLGGFYEQY
>14|TRBV12-3/TRBV12-4
ASSLGGTSGSGEQF
>11|TRBV29-1
SVRATSSYEQY